The 11 T cell receptor beta chains below come from one sample, sequenced in a study of OX40 agonist ivuxolimab in advanced cancers. Assay used: immunoSEQ multiplex PCR; TCRdb lists only in-frame clones, some missing. This sample has 35,000 to 45,000 clones; about 80% occur once, and the top ten carry approximately 9.8%. The material sequenced was CD4+ or CD8+ T cells sorted from blood, taken in a trial of the OX40 agonist ivuxolimab. These receptors all stem from an adult with an advanced solid tumor such as melanoma, head and neck, liver or kidney cancer.

Worth noting for this clone: Compared with germline, one end of the junction differs, possibly owing to a read error. This chain links TRBV6-6 with TRBJ1-6, with D maybe TRBD1 (5 bases). Germline assignment: CDR1 MNHNY and CDR2 SVGAGI (reference sequence). The CDR3 extends over 16 amino acids. The CDR3 loop reads CASSYRRGSDNSPLHF. CDR3 nucleotides: TGTGCCAGCAGTTATCGCCGGGGCTCCGATAATTCACCCCTCCACTTT.

This chain uses TRBV6-1 with TRBJ1-6, with D perhaps matching TRBD1 (5 bases). Trimming removed 4 bases from V and 0 bases from J, with 10 bases in between. Per the germline V gene, CDR1 is MNHNS and CDR2 is SASEGT. The CDR3 consists of 16 residues. The DNA for the CDR3 is TGTGCCAGCAGTGGGGGCCCAAGCTCCTATAATTCACCCCTCCACTTT. This encodes CASSGGPSSYNSPLHF.

The chain is built from TRBV7-3 and TRBJ1-1; 10 bases line up with TRBD1. Germline CDR1 SGHTA, CDR2 FQGTGA. Trimming removed 5 bases from V and 2 bases from J; junction bases left unmatched: 11. The CDR3 length is 17 residues. This CDR3 reads CASSPQRRDRGNTEAFF. The CDR3 DNA is TGTGCCAGCAGCCCGCAGCGAAGGGACAGGGGTAACACTGAAGCTTTCTTT.

The J gene is TRBJ1-2, the V gene TRBV9; D unclear. Germline V gene data show CDR1 as SGDLS and CDR2 as YYNGEE. V dropped 3 bases and J dropped 7 bases, with 7 bases sitting between them. CDR3 size: 11 residues. This CDR3 is CASSDPIGYTF. The CDR3 DNA reads TGTGCCAGCAGCGACCCGATTGGCTACACCTTC.

The rearrangement uses TRBV7-9 and TRBJ2-5; 8 bases line up with TRBD1. Unmatched junction bases numbered 8, after V lost 5 bases and J lost 0 bases. Germline V lookup: CDR1 SEHNR, CDR2 FQNEAQ (reference sequence). CDR3 length equals 16 residues. As DNA, the CDR3 is TGTGCCAGCAGCATCGGACAGGGAGTGTACCAAGAGACCCAGTACTTC. Translated, it gives CASSIGQGVYQETQYF.

V and J are TRBV30 and TRBJ1-3; 9 bases map to TRBD1. Germline-derived CDR1 and CDR2 are GTSNPN and SVGIG (reference sequence). With 3 bases clipped from V and 2 bases from J, the junction kept 5 bases outside the gene matches. This CDR3 comprises 15 residues. The CDR3 DNA sequence: TGTGCCTGGAGGGACAGGGGAGGCCCTGGAAACACCATATATTTT. It encodes CAWRDRGGPGNTIYF.

This clone has only a few counts. The gene calls are TRBV7-2 and TRBJ2-7; TRBD1 agrees at 8 bases. V lost 4 bases to trimming and J lost 7 bases; unmatched junction nucleotides: 12. Germline-derived CDR1 and CDR2 are SGHTA and FQGNSA. CDR3 size: 15 residues. In nucleotides, the CDR3 is TGTGCCAGCAGCTACTCCTTGGACAGGGAATTAGAGCAGTACTTC. Translated, it gives CASSYSLDRELEQYF.

This clone was seen only once. The rearrangement joins TRBV7-2 to TRBJ2-3; D gene ambiguous. V lost 6 bases and J lost 3, with 16 bases in between. The CDR3 has 15 residues. The germline CDR1 and CDR2 sequences are SGHTA and FQGNSA. The CDR3 nucleotides read TGTGCCAGCAGTCGCTCGTACCTGGAAACAGATACGCAGTATTTT. Translated, it gives CASSRSYLETDTQYF.

The chain combines TRBV7-7 with TRBJ2-5, with 12 nucleotides matching TRBD1. This CDR3 has 15 residues. The germline V gene encodes CDR1 SSHAT and CDR2 FNYEAQ (reference sequence). V lost 5 bases to trimming and J lost 5 bases; unmatched junction nucleotides: 6. The CDR3 here is CASSPGTGGHETQYF. CDR3 in DNA: TGTGCCAGCAGCCCCGGGACAGGGGGCCATGAGACCCAGTACTTC.

The chain is built from TRBV4-2 and TRBJ1-2; 8 bases line up with TRBD1. The CDR3 totals 14 residues. CDR1 is LGHNA, CDR2 YNFKEQ, per germline. Unmatched junction bases numbered 8, after V lost 5 bases and J lost 6 bases. CDR3 residues: CASSLIAGGDGYTF. CDR3 DNA sequence: TGTGCCAGCAGCTTAATCGCAGGGGGCGATGGCTACACCTTC.

V gene TRBV19 combines with J gene TRBJ2-1; TRBD1 aligns across 8 bases. V dropped 3 bases and J dropped 5; count of bases not matched to a gene: 6. This CDR3 contains 15 residues. The germline V gene encodes CDR1 LNHDA and CDR2 SQIVND (reference sequence). The CDR3 loop is CASSMRQGFDNEQFF. The CDR3 nucleotides are TGTGCCAGTAGTATGAGACAGGGGTTCGACAATGAGCAGTTCTTC. The whole variable domain, filled in from reference TRBV19 and TRBJ2-1, reads DGGITQSPKYLFRKEGQNVTLSCEQNLNHDAMYWYRQDPGQGLRLIYYSQIVNDFQKGDIAEGYSVSREKKESFPLTVTSAQKNPTAFYLCASSMRQGFDNEQFFGPGTRLTVL.